One and the same sample provided the 8 T cell receptor beta chains below, sequenced in a study of regulatory T cells in long-lasting Graves disease. Time point of the sample: newly diagnosed GD, antithyroid drugs for less than 3 months. Making the TCR library involved RNA that had been extracted from PBMCs. Building of the TCR beta libraries involved iRepertoire HTBI primers and Arm-PCR of CDR3 regions. TCRdb independently ran MiXCR on the multiplex PCR reads; one entry per CDR3 protein. Counted here are just over 600,000 distinct CDR3 sequences, 15% to 20% occurring once; the ten biggest clones make up more than 15%. These records were also assigned to another study, of T cells in Graves' hyperthyroidism and ophthalmopathy.

Sequencing was performed on peripheral blood mononuclear cells (PBMCs), taken at new diagnosis, from a patient treated with antithyroid drugs. The receptors originated from a woman aged 25 to 45 with Graves disease.

The chain uses TRBV7-3 and TRBJ2-1; D could derive from TRBD1 or TRBD2 (5 bases each). This CDR3 has 16 residues. CDR1 SGHTA and CDR2 FQGTGA come from the germline V gene. The V end was cut by 5 bases, the J end by 6 bases, with 20 bases between. The CDR3 coding sequence is TGTGCCAGCAGCCCCGTAGCCGGGGCCATAGGCAATGAGCAGTTCTTC. Its translation: CASSPVAGAIGNEQFF.

A word on this clonotype: Being one base from a much bigger clone, this may be a read error. The V gene is TRBV2, the J gene TRBJ2-1; 10 bases are shared with TRBD2. There are 15 residues in the CDR3. CDR1 is SNHLY and CDR2 is FYNNEI in the germline V gene. Here the CDR3 reads CASRELAGTYNGQFF. The CDR3 region has the DNA TGTGCCAGCAGGGAACTAGCGGGAACTTACAATGGGCAGTTCTTC.

There are a few counts of this clonotype. This CDR3 is CASSFASVAWGDTQYF. As DNA, the CDR3 is TGCGCCAGCAGCTTTGCATCGGTCGCTTGGGGAGATACGCAGTATTTT. The chain uses TRBV5-1 and TRBJ2-3; the D is unclear. This CDR3 comprises 16 residues. The V gene's germline CDR1 is SGHRS and CDR2 YFSETQ. V was clipped by 2 bases and J by 5 bases, with 18 bases between them. The full variable domain, with the rest looked up from reference TRBV5-1 and TRBJ2-3, is KAGVTQTPRYLIKTRGQQVTLSCSPISGHRSVSWYQQTPGQGLQFLFEYFSETQRNKGNFPGRFSGRQFSNSRSEMNVSTLELGDSALYLCASSFASVAWGDTQYFGPGTRLTVL.

As to this clonotype: A single base separates this from a much larger clone, so it may be a read error. Given the absence of the conserved phenylalanine or tryptophan at the CDR3 end, a read error is likely. The chain carries TRBV29-1 and TRBJ1-4; no reliable D call. The CDR3 is made up of 12 amino acids. V was shortened by 4 bases and J by 0 bases, with 3 bases between the two germline ends. Germline CDR1 is SQVTM and CDR2 is ANQGSEA. CDR3 in amino acids: CSVVATNEKLFL. The CDR3 DNA sequence: TGCAGCGTTGTTGCAACTAATGAAAAACTGTTTCTT.

The sample holds a few counts of this clonotype. The chain is built from TRBV20-1 and TRBJ2-1; maybe TRBD2 (6 bases). In germline, CDR1 is DFQATT, CDR2 SNEGSKA (reference sequence). This CDR3 is 13 amino acids long. V gave up 0 bases and J gave up 8 bases, with 11 bases separating them. CDR3 in DNA: TGCAGTGCTAGAGATCCTAGCGCGGATGAGCAGTTCTTC. It encodes CSARDPSADEQFF.

The rearrangement joins TRBV29-1 to TRBJ2-7; 7 bases map to TRBD1. The CDR3 consists of 13 residues. V lost 4 bases, J lost 6 bases, and 9 bases stayed unmatched. CDR1 is SQVTM, CDR2 ANQGSEA, per germline. This CDR3 reads CSVARGLTAEQYF. CDR3 nucleotides: TGCAGCGTTGCAAGGGGGCTGACGGCCGAGCAGTACTTC.

There are many counts of this clonotype. The V gene is TRBV6-2 or TRBV6-3, the J gene TRBJ2-3; TRBD1 might be the D (5 bases). Germline V CDR1 and CDR2: MNHEY, SVGEGT. CDR3 length equals 15 residues. Trimming left V 5 bases short and J 4 bases short, with 16 bases between. CDR3: CASSDFQAGPDTQYF. In nucleotides, the CDR3 is TGTGCCAGCAGTGATTTTCAGGCAGGGCCAGATACGCAGTATTTT.

Of note for this clonotype: A much more abundant neighbour one base away suggests this may be a read error. The chain joins TRBV28 to TRBJ2-7, with D perhaps assigned TRBD1 or TRBD2 (5 bases each). Germline V gene lookup returns CDR1 MDHEN and CDR2 SYDVKM. CDR3 size: 15 residues. Trimming took off 2 bases at V and 3 bases at J, with 14 bases between the two ends. CDR3 nucleotide sequence: TGTGCCAGCAGTTTACCCGGGACGGAGTTCTACGAGCAGTACTTC. Translating gives CASSLPGTEFYEQYF.